Below are 27 T cell receptor beta chains sequenced from a single sample in a study of T cells in tuberculosis. The time point denotes: new active TB diagnosis, blood taken before or within 7 days of starting treatment. The table came from immunoSEQ multiplex PCR; TCRdb's copy has only in-frame clones and leaves some out. The table has under 45,000 clones, 75% to 95% seen once. Here the sequenced sample was PBMCs, taken at tuberculosis diagnosis. The receptors were sampled from an adult with tuberculosis.

The chain recombines TRBV5-5 with TRBJ1-1, with 9 bases identical to TRBD1. Germline V gene data show CDR1 as SGHKS and CDR2 as YYEKEE (reference sequence). With V trimmed by 1 base and J by 4 bases, 2 bases remained unmatched. This CDR3 has 14 residues. In DNA form, the CDR3 reads TGTGCCAGCAGCTTGACAGGGGGCGGCACTGAAGCTTTCTTT. Translating gives CASSLTGGGTEAFF.

The V and J genes are TRBV27 and TRBJ2-7, with D maybe TRBD1 (6 bases). Trimming removed 5 bases from V and 7 bases from J, with 15 bases in between. The V gene's germline CDR1 is MNHEY and CDR2 SMNVEV (reference sequence). The CDR3 runs 13 residues. This CDR3 is CASSPERQAEQYF. DNA for the CDR3: TGTGCCAGCAGTCCGGAGAGACAGGCGGAGCAGTACTTC.

The rearrangement links TRBV6-1 to TRBJ1-5; D uncertain. Trimming stripped 7 bases from V and 7 bases from J, with 14 bases between. The germline gives CDR1 MNHNS, CDR2 SASEGT. The length of the CDR3 is 13 residues. The CDR3 sequence is CASTATLRQPQHF. In DNA form, the CDR3 reads TGTGCCAGCACCGCGACCCTGCGGCAGCCCCAGCATTTT.

The rearrangement joins TRBV7-2 to TRBJ2-7, with 9 positions matching TRBD1. The CDR3 is made up of 13 amino acids. The trim removed 6 bases at V and 4 bases at J, leaving 4 bases unmatched. The germline V gene has CDR1 SGHTA and CDR2 FQGNSA. CDR3 DNA: TGTGCCAGCAGGGGGACAGGGAGTTACGAGCAGTACTTC. The encoded protein is CASRGTGSYEQYF. Full variable domain (remainder filled in from reference TRBV7-2 and TRBJ2-7): GAGVSQSPSNKVTEKGKDVELRCDPISGHTALYWYRQSLGQGLEFLIYFQGNSAPDKSGLPSDRFSAERTGGSVSTLTIQRTQQEDSAVYLCASRGTGSYEQYFGPGTRLTVT.

The chain links TRBV28 to TRBJ2-2; TRBD2 agrees at 8 bases. Germline V gene sequence: CDR1 MDHEN, CDR2 SYDVKM. The CDR3 has 14 amino acids. Trimming at V came to 10 bases and at J to 3 bases, leaving 7 bases not matched to a gene. CDR3 sequence: CATRTSTHTGELFF. CDR3 nucleotides: TGTGCCACGAGGACTAGCACTCACACCGGGGAGCTGTTTTTT.

In nucleotides, the CDR3 is TGCAGCGTCAAGGGTCTAGCGGGGGCGGGAGGGACGGGCACAGATACGCAGTATTTT. Its translation is CSVKGLAGAGGTGTDTQYF. This chain connects TRBV29-1 to TRBJ2-3; 10 bases agree with TRBD2. Germline V gene sequence: CDR1 SQVTM, CDR2 ANQGSEA. The ends lost 6 bases at V and 1 base at J; junction bases unmatched: 19. The CDR3 loop spans 19 amino acids.

The chain combines TRBV9 with TRBJ1-4; 9 bases align to TRBD1. Germline CDR1 and CDR2: SGDLS and YYNGEE. The CDR3 length is 17 residues. V shed 3 bases, J shed 5 bases, and the junction held 11 bases outside the gene matches. For the CDR3, the DNA is TGTGCCAGCAGCGCGTCCGGGGGGGACAGGGCGAATGAAAAACTGTTTTTT. It specifies CASSASGGDRANEKLFF.

J is TRBJ2-7 and V is TRBV4-1, with TRBD1 matching over 11 bases. Looked up from germline, CDR1 is MGHRA and CDR2 is YSYEKL. Germline trimming cut 1 base from V and 4 bases from J; bases unmatched to any gene: 0. CDR3 length: 14 amino acids. CDR3 DNA sequence: TGCGCCAGCAGCCAAGGGGACAGGGGGTACGAGCAGTACTTC. It translates to CASSQGDRGYEQYF.

This clone has a single count. The rearrangement uses TRBV2 and TRBJ1-1; D remains ambiguous. The CDR3 extends over 12 amino acids. The V and J ends lost 8 bases and 7 bases respectively, with 14 bases between them. Germline V gives CDR1 SNHLY, CDR2 FYNNEI. The CDR3 DNA reads TGTGCCAGCTTGGAAAGCGGGAGTGAAGCTTTCTTT. Amino acids: CASLESGSEAFF. Full variable domain (remainder filled in from reference TRBV2 and TRBJ1-1): EPEVTQTPSHQVTQMGQEVILRCVPISNHLYFYWYRQILGQKVEFLVSFYNNEISEKSEIFDDQFSVERPDGSNFTLKIRSTKLEDSAMYFCASLESGSEAFFGQGTRLTVV.

The chain recombines TRBV7-2 with TRBJ1-5, with TRBD1 identical over 8 bases. V lost 0 bases to trimming and J lost 8 bases; unmatched junction nucleotides: 6. The germline CDR1 and CDR2 sequences are SGHTA and FQGNSA. The CDR3 extends over 15 amino acids. For the CDR3, the DNA is TGTGCCAGCAGCTTAGCAGGGACAGGTTTCGAGCCCCAGCATTTT. It yields the protein CASSLAGTGFEPQHF.

The chain links TRBV27 to TRBJ1-2; D gene unclear. From germline, CDR1 is MNHEY and CDR2 SMNVEV (reference sequence). The V end lost 6 bases, the J end lost 0 bases, and 8 bases lay between the germline ends. The CDR3 has 13 amino acids. The CDR3 nucleotides read TGTGCCAGCAGCCCCCCAGCTAACTATGGCTACACCTTC. Its translation: CASSPPANYGYTF.

The J gene is TRBJ2-1, the V gene TRBV25-1, with 8 nucleotides matching TRBD1. V was pared by 4 bases and J by 7 bases, with 6 bases of the junction left unmatched. The length of the CDR3 is 14 residues. CDR1 and CDR2 from the germline V gene are MGHDK and SYGVNS. The CDR3 protein is CASSGDRGLNEQFF. CDR3 nucleotide sequence: TGTGCCAGCAGTGGCGACAGGGGACTTAATGAGCAGTTCTTC.

The chain carries TRBV19 and TRBJ1-2, with unresolved D. This CDR3 is built from 14 residues. From germline, CDR1 is LNHDA and CDR2 SQIVND (reference sequence). The ends were cut back, 0 bases at V and 1 base at J, with 6 bases in the middle. CDR3 sequence reads: CASSIDSGNYGYTF. The DNA of the CDR3 is TGTGCCAGTAGTATAGATTCCGGTAACTATGGCTACACCTTC.

V and J are TRBV7-8 and TRBJ1-5; tentative D call: TRBD1 (5 bases). The germline gives CDR1 SGHVS, CDR2 FQNEAQ. This CDR3 comprises 16 residues. V was trimmed by 5 bases and J by 0 bases, leaving 14 bases between them. The CDR3 here is CASSPTGDYSNQPQHF. In DNA, the CDR3 is TGTGCCAGCAGCCCCACCGGGGACTATAGCAATCAGCCCCAGCATTTT.

The V and J genes are TRBV10-3 and TRBJ1-2; no clear D. This CDR3 has 14 residues. Trimming took off 5 bases at V and 2 bases at J, with 12 bases between the two ends. Germline-derived CDR1 and CDR2 are ENHRY and SYGVKD. CDR3 amino acids: CAISQDGGNYGYTF. Here the CDR3 DNA reads TGTGCCATCAGTCAGGACGGAGGCAACTATGGCTACACCTTC.

The chain is built from TRBV18 and TRBJ1-6; the D gene is possibly TRBD1 (5 bases). From germline, CDR1 is KGHSH and CDR2 LQKENI. The CDR3 spans 15 residues. V was pared by 3 bases and J by 9 bases, with 15 bases between. The CDR3 coding sequence is TGTGCCAGCTCACCCGTACAGGATTCTGCTTCACCCCTCCACTTT. It translates to CASSPVQDSASPLHF. Drawing the rest from reference TRBV18 and TRBJ1-6, the complete variable domain is NAGVMQNPRHLVRRRGQEARLRCSPMKGHSHVYWYRQLPEEGLKFMVYLQKENIIDESGMPKERFSAEFPKEGPSILRIQQVVRGDSAAYFCASSPVQDSASPLHFGNGTRLTVT.

The V gene is TRBV5-1, the J gene TRBJ1-1; D call uncertain. CDR1 and CDR2 (germline): SGHRS, YFSETQ. Deletions cut 0 bases from V and 7 bases from J, with 10 bases between. The CDR3 is 13 amino acids. As DNA, the CDR3 is TGCGCCAGCAGCTTGGATTTTGGCAGTGAAGCTTTCTTT. Its translation is CASSLDFGSEAFF.

The chain has TRBV27 and TRBJ1-6; 7 positions match TRBD1. Germline values: CDR1 MNHEY, CDR2 SMNVEV (reference sequence). After removal of 4 bases from V and 10 bases from J, the junction contained 7 bases not matched to a gene. CDR3 size: 14 residues. The CDR3 spells CASSSTGVGSPLHF. CDR3 coding DNA: TGTGCCAGCAGTTCAACAGGGGTCGGGTCACCCCTCCACTTT.

The chain joins TRBV15 to TRBJ1-2; D is undetermined. The V end lost 0 bases, the J end lost 7 bases, and 6 bases lay between the germline ends. Looked up from germline, CDR1 is LNHNV and CDR2 is YYDKDF (reference sequence). This CDR3 has 12 amino acids. Here the CDR3 DNA reads TGTGCCACCAGCAGAGATACGGGTGGCTACACCTTC. Protein sequence: CATSRDTGGYTF.

The V and J genes are TRBV6-5 and TRBJ2-3; perhaps TRBD1 as D (6 bases). CDR1 is MNHEY and CDR2 is SVGAGI in the germline V gene. V gave up 6 bases and J gave up 2 bases, with 12 bases separating them. The CDR3 runs 14 residues. This CDR3 reads CASSSDSNTDTQYF. CDR3 DNA: TGTGCCAGCAGCTCGGACAGTAACACAGATACGCAGTATTTT.

J is TRBJ2-1 and V is TRBV20-1, with D perhaps TRBD1 (6 bases). This CDR3 contains 11 residues. Trimming removed 5 bases at V and 8 bases at J, with 10 bases between. CDR1 and CDR2 from the germline V gene are DFQATT and SNEGSKA (reference sequence). The CDR3 sequence is CSASQGHEQFF. In DNA form, the CDR3 reads TGCAGTGCTTCGCAGGGGCATGAGCAGTTCTTC.

The rearrangement links TRBV7-3 to TRBJ2-3; 9 positions agree with TRBD2. Germline assignment: CDR1 SGHTA and CDR2 FQGTGA. This CDR3 is built from 16 residues. Trimming at V came to 2 bases and at J to 5 bases, leaving 8 bases not matched to a gene. CDR3 DNA sequence: TGTGCCAGCAGCTTAGGAGGTAGCGGGGGAAAAGATACGCAGTATTTT. This gives the protein CASSLGGSGGKDTQYF.

This chain joins TRBV4-3 and TRBJ2-6; 11 bases agree with TRBD1. This CDR3 spans 18 amino acids. The V and J ends lost 2 bases and 2 bases, in that order; junction bases with no gene match: 5. Germline CDR1 and CDR2: LGHNA and YSLEER. CDR3 protein: CASSQRTGGGPGANVLTF. CDR3 nucleotide sequence: TGCGCCAGCAGCCAAAGGACAGGGGGCGGTCCTGGGGCCAACGTCCTGACTTTC.

J is TRBJ1-2 and V is TRBV2; D is undetermined. Per the germline V gene, CDR1 is SNHLY and CDR2 is FYNNEI. Trimming shortened V by 2 bases and J by 4 bases, and 11 bases separated the two germline ends. There are 14 residues in the CDR3. The CDR3 is CASSENEASYGYTF. CDR3 sequence (DNA): TGTGCCAGCAGTGAAAATGAGGCCAGCTATGGCTACACCTTC.

This clone was seen just once. J is TRBJ2-3 and V is TRBV29-1, with TRBD2 matching 10 bases. CDR1 SQVTM and CDR2 ANQGSEA come from the germline V gene. The V gene end was trimmed by 1 base and the J gene end by 2 bases; junction bases not matched to a gene: 9. There are 17 residues in the CDR3. The CDR3 sequence: CSVEGVASGGPTDTQYF. CDR3 nucleotides: TGCAGCGTTGAAGGGGTGGCTAGCGGGGGACCCACAGATACGCAGTATTTT.

The J gene is TRBJ2-2, the V gene TRBV29-1, with 8 bases matching TRBD2. CDR1 and CDR2 from the germline V gene are SQVTM and ANQGSEA. The CDR3 runs 14 residues. V lost 3 bases to trimming and J lost 5 bases; unmatched junction nucleotides: 5. Here the CDR3 reads CSVDGRDQTGELFF. DNA for the CDR3: TGCAGCGTTGACGGGAGGGATCAGACCGGGGAGCTGTTTTTT.

This clone appeared a single time. The genes are TRBV19 and TRBJ1-2, with TRBD1 as a possible D gene (5 bases). V was pared by 5 bases and J by 7 bases, with 23 bases between. In germline, CDR1 is LNHDA, CDR2 SQIVND (reference sequence). The CDR3 totals 16 residues. CDR3 protein: CASSLGSRAPRGGYTF. The CDR3 DNA sequence: TGTGCCAGTAGTCTGGGTAGCAGGGCCCCGCGGGGTGGCTACACCTTC.